A selection of T cell receptor beta chains follows, all from one sample in a study of regulatory T cells in long-lasting Graves disease. TCRdb independently ran MiXCR on the multiplex PCR reads; one entry per CDR3 protein. The sample lists over 300,000 distinct CDR3 sequences, around 15% occurring once. The source was peripheral blood mononuclear cells (PBMCs), collected at new diagnosis, from a patient treated with antithyroid drugs. These receptors all come from a female donor with Graves disease. The CDR3 runs from the conserved cysteine through the conserved F or W. Fields, in order: CDR3 DNA, CDR3 protein, V gene, J gene, D gene, clone size. A D gene is named only where the DNA matches it firmly. The size entry is marked missing in some rows and otherwise reads once, few, many or a size class.

CDR3 DNA: TGTGCCAGCAGCCAAATAGCGCGGGGTACGCAGTATTTT
CDR3 protein: CASSQIARGTQYF
V gene: TRBV4-2
J gene: TRBJ2-3
D gene: -
clone size: few

CDR3 DNA: TGTGCCAGCAGACAAATCGAAAGGGGGGCGTGGAACACTGAAGCTTTCTTT
CDR3 protein: CASRQIERGAWNTEAFF
V gene: TRBV27
J gene: TRBJ1-1
D gene: -
clone size: many

CDR3 DNA: TGCAGTGCTAGGGTGATTTACAGGGGAGCCTACGAGCAGTACTTC
CDR3 protein: CSARVIYRGAYEQYF
V gene: TRBV20-1
J gene: TRBJ2-7
D gene: TRBD1
clone size: many

CDR3 DNA: TGTGCCAGCAGTGCCCCGGGACTAGCGGGGGGACGAGATACGCAGTATTTT
CDR3 protein: CASSAPGLAGGRDTQYF
V gene: TRBV6-1
J gene: TRBJ2-3
D gene: TRBD2
clone size: many

CDR3 DNA: TGTGCCAGCACGGTTTGGCAAGAGACCCAGTACTTC
CDR3 protein: CASTVWQETQYF
V gene: TRBV6-2/TRBV6-3
J gene: TRBJ2-5
D gene: -
clone size: many

CDR3 DNA: TGCAGCGTGAGGACTAGCGGGAGGGGGTACAATGAGCAGTTCTTC
CDR3 protein: CSVRTSGRGYNEQFF
V gene: TRBV29-1
J gene: TRBJ2-1
D gene: TRBD2
clone size: many

CDR3 DNA: TGCAGTGCTAAATCCCCAGGGCCAAATTCACCCCTCCACTTT
CDR3 protein: CSAKSPGPNSPLHF
V gene: TRBV20-1
J gene: TRBJ1-6
D gene: -
clone size: many

CDR3 DNA: TGTGCCAGCGGCCAGAGGGGGAGCTACACCTTC
CDR3 protein: CASGQRGSYTF
V gene: TRBV7-9
J gene: TRBJ1-2
D gene: -
clone size: many

CDR3 DNA: TGTGCCATCAGGGACGAGGGACAGAATATCCACGAGCAGTACTTC
CDR3 protein: CAIRDEGQNIHEQYF
V gene: TRBV10-3
J gene: TRBJ2-7
D gene: TRBD1
clone size: -

CDR3 DNA: TGTGCTAGTGGTTTGGAACAGGGGGTGAATGGCTACACCTTC
CDR3 protein: CASGLEQGVNGYTF
V gene: TRBV12-5
J gene: TRBJ1-2
D gene: TRBD1
clone size: -

CDR3 DNA: TGTGCCACCAGTGATTTCGGGGTGACCGGGGAGCTGTTTTTT
CDR3 protein: CATSDFGVTGELFF
V gene: TRBV24-1
J gene: TRBJ2-2
D gene: -
clone size: few

CDR3 DNA: TGTGCCAGCAGTTTCTCGGGAGAAGCGAGACCCGGGGTTGGCGAGCAGTACTTC
CDR3 protein: CASSFSGEARPGVGEQYF
V gene: TRBV28
J gene: TRBJ2-7
D gene: -
clone size: many

CDR3 DNA: TGTGCCAGCAGTCCCCCCCCCTCCCTGGGCACTGAAGCTTTCTTT
CDR3 protein: CASSPPPSLGTEAFF
V gene: TRBV6-1
J gene: TRBJ1-1
D gene: -
clone size: many

CDR3 DNA: TGCAGTGCTATAAGGGACGGGGACTATGGCTACACCTTC
CDR3 protein: CSAIRDGDYGYTF
V gene: TRBV20-1
J gene: TRBJ1-2
D gene: -
clone size: few

CDR3 DNA: TGTGCCAGCAGCGCCACTTATATGGGGGAGAGGGCCTATGGCTACACCTTC
CDR3 protein: CASSATYMGERAYGYTF
V gene: TRBV2
J gene: TRBJ1-2
D gene: -
clone size: many

CDR3 DNA: TGTGCCAGCAGCGCGGCGGGGGACAGGGGCGGTGAGAGTAACTATGGCTACACCTTC
CDR3 protein: CASSAAGDRGGESNYGYTF
V gene: TRBV7-2
J gene: TRBJ1-2
D gene: TRBD1
clone size: many

CDR3 DNA: TGCGCCAGCAGCCAAGAACAGAACACTGAAGCTTTCTTT
CDR3 protein: CASSQEQNTEAFF
V gene: TRBV4-1
J gene: TRBJ1-1
D gene: -
clone size: many

CDR3 DNA: TGCAGTGCTAGAGTTTTACAGGGTGAAGGTCAGCCCCAGCATTTT
CDR3 protein: CSARVLQGEGQPQHF
V gene: TRBV20-1
J gene: TRBJ1-5
D gene: -
clone size: many

CDR3 DNA: TGTGCCAGCAGTTTATCGGCTCACTCGAACACTGAAGCTTTCTTT
CDR3 protein: CASSLSAHSNTEAFF
V gene: TRBV12-3/TRBV12-4
J gene: TRBJ1-1
D gene: -
clone size: -

CDR3 DNA: TGTGCCAGCAGTTACTCGGGGACTAGCCGAGAGACCCAGTACTTC
CDR3 protein: CASSYSGTSRETQYF
V gene: TRBV6-5
J gene: TRBJ2-5
D gene: TRBD2
clone size: many

CDR3 DNA: TGTGCCAGTAGTGGGCGGGAGGGAAGGGAGACCCAGTACTTC
CDR3 protein: CASSGREGRETQYF
V gene: TRBV19
J gene: TRBJ2-5
D gene: TRBD2
clone size: few

CDR3 DNA: TGTGCCAGCAGTTTACAACAGTACCAGGGGCCCCAGCATTTT
CDR3 protein: CASSLQQYQGPQHF
V gene: TRBV28
J gene: TRBJ1-5
D gene: -
clone size: many

CDR3 DNA: TGTGCCAACTCCCGGGACAGGGGCGATGAGCAGTTCTTC
CDR3 protein: CANSRDRGDEQFF
V gene: TRBV2
J gene: TRBJ2-1
D gene: TRBD1
clone size: many

CDR3 DNA: TGCGCCAGCAGCCAAAAACGGGGGACAGGGGACTGGGGGAACACTGAAGCTTTCTTT
CDR3 protein: CASSQKRGTGDWGNTEAFF
V gene: TRBV4-1
J gene: TRBJ1-1
D gene: TRBD1
clone size: few

CDR3 DNA: TGCAGTGCTAGAGAAACTTCCACAGATACGCAGTATTTT
CDR3 protein: CSARETSTDTQYF
V gene: TRBV20-1
J gene: TRBJ2-3
D gene: -
clone size: many

CDR3 DNA: TGTGCCAGCAGTTACAGGGCATTACAAGAGACCCAGTACTTC
CDR3 protein: CASSYRALQETQYF
V gene: TRBV6-2/TRBV6-3
J gene: TRBJ2-5
D gene: -
clone size: many

CDR3 DNA: TGTGCCGTCGCGGGGGGGGCAGGACAGCCCCAGCATTTT
CDR3 protein: CAVAGGAGQPQHF
V gene: TRBV19
J gene: TRBJ1-5
D gene: -
clone size: few

CDR3 DNA: TGCAGTGCAGAGACAGGTGGGAACACTGAAGCTTTCTTT
CDR3 protein: CSAETGGNTEAFF
V gene: TRBV20-1
J gene: TRBJ1-1
D gene: -
clone size: many

CDR3 DNA: TGTGCCAGCAGCTTCGTGGATGAAAAACTGTTTTTT
CDR3 protein: CASSFVDEKLFF
V gene: TRBV7-9
J gene: TRBJ1-4
D gene: -
clone size: -

CDR3 DNA: TGTGCCAGCAGTTCGGGGACTAATGAAAAACTGTTTTTT
CDR3 protein: CASSSGTNEKLFF
V gene: TRBV27
J gene: TRBJ1-4
D gene: -
clone size: many

CDR3 DNA: TGTGCCAGCAGTTCGGGGGGCCTGAAAGAGACCCAGTACTTC
CDR3 protein: CASSSGGLKETQYF
V gene: TRBV28
J gene: TRBJ2-5
D gene: -
clone size: many

CDR3 DNA: TGTGCCAGTAAGGACTGGGATCAGCCCCAGCATTTT
CDR3 protein: CASKDWDQPQHF
V gene: TRBV19
J gene: TRBJ1-5
D gene: -
clone size: few

CDR3 DNA: TGTGCCAGTAGTCGGGACTCTTTCACAGATACGCAGTATTTT
CDR3 protein: CASSRDSFTDTQYF
V gene: TRBV19
J gene: TRBJ2-3
D gene: -
clone size: many

CDR3 DNA: TGTGCCAGCAGCTTTAGTCTCCTCACCGGGACAGGGGGCGCTGGGGCCAACGTCCTGACTTTC
CDR3 protein: CASSFSLLTGTGGAGANVLTF
V gene: TRBV7-9
J gene: TRBJ2-6
D gene: TRBD1
clone size: many

CDR3 DNA: TGCGCCAGCTGCAAGACATCTGTTGGGTATGGCTACACCTTC
CDR3 protein: CASCKTSVGYGYTF
V gene: TRBV5-1
J gene: TRBJ1-2
D gene: -
clone size: many

CDR3 DNA: TGTGCCAGCAGCGGAATTCTGACAGGGGGCGCCTATGGCTACACCTTC
CDR3 protein: CASSGILTGGAYGYTF
V gene: TRBV11-2
J gene: TRBJ1-2
D gene: TRBD1
clone size: -

CDR3 DNA: TGTGCCAGCAGCCCCCCCGACAGTTCCTATGGCTACACCTTC
CDR3 protein: CASSPPDSSYGYTF
V gene: TRBV7-9
J gene: TRBJ1-2
D gene: -
clone size: -

CDR3 DNA: TGTGCCAGCAGTTCCCTGGAGGGGGGACGGCAGAACACTGAAGCTTTCTTT
CDR3 protein: CASSSLEGGRQNTEAFF
V gene: TRBV28
J gene: TRBJ1-1
D gene: -
clone size: -

CDR3 DNA: TGCGCCACCCAGCCCCAGGGGAACACTGAAGCTTTCTTT
CDR3 protein: CATQPQGNTEAFF
V gene: TRBV10-1
J gene: TRBJ1-1
D gene: -
clone size: few

CDR3 DNA: TGTGCCAGCAGCTTTGGAACGGGCGACAATGAGCAGTTCTTC
CDR3 protein: CASSFGTGDNEQFF
V gene: TRBV12-3/TRBV12-4
J gene: TRBJ2-1
D gene: -
clone size: many

CDR3 DNA: TGTGCCAGCAGCCAAGTTTCCAGGGAGGACTCACCCCTCCACTTT
CDR3 protein: CASSQVSREDSPLHF
V gene: TRBV3-1
J gene: TRBJ1-6
D gene: -
clone size: -

CDR3 DNA: TGTGCCAGCACTGGAGTAGGGATTGGAAACACCATATATTTT
CDR3 protein: CASTGVGIGNTIYF
V gene: TRBV2
J gene: TRBJ1-3
D gene: -
clone size: many

CDR3 DNA: TGTGCCAGCAGTATAGGTCGGGGCTACACCTTC
CDR3 protein: CASSIGRGYTF
V gene: TRBV6-2/TRBV6-3
J gene: TRBJ1-2
D gene: -
clone size: -